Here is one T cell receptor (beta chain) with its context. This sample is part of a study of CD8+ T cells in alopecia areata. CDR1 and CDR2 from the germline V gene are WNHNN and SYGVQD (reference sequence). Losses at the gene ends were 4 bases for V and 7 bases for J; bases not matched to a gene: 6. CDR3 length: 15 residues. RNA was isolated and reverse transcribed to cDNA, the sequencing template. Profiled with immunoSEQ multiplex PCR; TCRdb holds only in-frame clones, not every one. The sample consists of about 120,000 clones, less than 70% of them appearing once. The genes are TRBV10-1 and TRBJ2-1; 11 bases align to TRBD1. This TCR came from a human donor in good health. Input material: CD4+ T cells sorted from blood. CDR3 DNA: TGCGCCAGCAGTGCCAGGACAGGGGGCCGGAATGAGCAGTTCTTC. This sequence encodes CASSARTGGRNEQFF.